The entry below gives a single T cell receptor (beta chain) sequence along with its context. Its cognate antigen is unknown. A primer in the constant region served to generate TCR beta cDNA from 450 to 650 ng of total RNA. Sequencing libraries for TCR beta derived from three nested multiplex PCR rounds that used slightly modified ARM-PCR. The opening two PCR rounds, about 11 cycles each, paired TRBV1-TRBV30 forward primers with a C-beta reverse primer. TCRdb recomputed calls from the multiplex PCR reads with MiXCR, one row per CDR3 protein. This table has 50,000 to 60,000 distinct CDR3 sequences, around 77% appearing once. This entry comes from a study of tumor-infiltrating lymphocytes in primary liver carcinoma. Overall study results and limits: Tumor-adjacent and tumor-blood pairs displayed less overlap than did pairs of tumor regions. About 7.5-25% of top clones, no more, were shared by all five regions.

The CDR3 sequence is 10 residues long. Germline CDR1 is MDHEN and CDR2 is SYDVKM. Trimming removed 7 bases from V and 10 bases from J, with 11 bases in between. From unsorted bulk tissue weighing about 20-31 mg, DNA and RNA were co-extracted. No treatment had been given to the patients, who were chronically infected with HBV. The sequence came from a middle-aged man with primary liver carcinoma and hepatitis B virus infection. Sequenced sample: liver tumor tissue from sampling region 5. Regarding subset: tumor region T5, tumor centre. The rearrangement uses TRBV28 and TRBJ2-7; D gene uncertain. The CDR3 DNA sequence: TGTGCCAGCAAAGACGGTGATCAGTACTTC. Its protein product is CASKDGDQYF.